The rows below give T cell receptor beta chains drawn from one sample of a study of T cell responses to AZD1222 COVID-19 vaccine. Clones were read by immunoSEQ multiplex PCR, and TCRdb kept only the in-frame ones, dropping some. The profile shows roughly 95,000 clones, around nine tenths of them singletons. The sequences come from peripheral blood, collected on day 0 of AZD1222 vaccination. The receptors were gathered from an adult in good health. Each CDR3 is given with its conserved first and last residue. A D gene is named only where the DNA matches it firmly. Part of the rows lack a size; the others show once, few, many or a class for expanded clones.

cdr3_nt,cdr3_aa,j_call,clone_size,d_call,v_call
TGTGCCTGGAGTTTGCGGAACACCGGGGAGCTGTTTTTT,CAWSLRNTGELFF,TRBJ2-2,NA,NA,TRBV30
TGTGCCAGCAGCCCGGTCGGGGTCAATGAGCAGTTCTTC,CASSPVGVNEQFF,TRBJ2-1,NA,NA,TRBV7-3
TGTGCCAGCAGTTTTACTCGACAGAACACAGATACGCAGTATTTT,CASSFTRQNTDTQYF,TRBJ2-3,NA,NA,TRBV27
TGTGCCAGCAGGAGAAGGGGCCACGAGCAGTACTTC,CASRRRGHEQYF,TRBJ2-7,NA,NA,TRBV6-5
TGTGCTAGTGGTTTGGTAGGGGGTGCCGAAGCTTTCTTT,CASGLVGGAEAFF,TRBJ1-1,NA,NA,TRBV12-5
TGTGCCAGTAGTACCCACGGGACACCGAACTATGGCTACACCTTC,CASSTHGTPNYGYTF,TRBJ1-2,once,NA,TRBV19
TGTGCCAGCAGTTTACCTCGGACAGGGGTTGGCTACGAGCAGTACTTC,CASSLPRTGVGYEQYF,TRBJ2-7,NA,TRBD1,TRBV28
TGTGCCAGCAGACCGTCCGTGGGACTACAGAACAATGAGCAGTTCTTC,CASRPSVGLQNNEQFF,TRBJ2-1,NA,TRBD2,TRBV28
TGTGCCAGCAGACTACAATCCGGCAGACCCTATGGCTACACCTTC,CASRLQSGRPYGYTF,TRBJ1-2,NA,NA,TRBV6-6
TGTGCCTGGAGTGTACCATCTGTGGGGACCTCCTACAATGAGCAGTTCTTC,CAWSVPSVGTSYNEQFF,TRBJ2-1,NA,NA,TRBV30
TGCGCCAGCAGTTTCGGCGGGAGCAGTGAGCAGTTCTTC,CASSFGGSSEQFF,TRBJ2-1,NA,TRBD2,TRBV10-2
TGTGCTAGTGGTTTGGCCCTCGATGAGCAGTTCTTC,CASGLALDEQFF,TRBJ2-1,NA,NA,TRBV12-5
TGCGCCAGCAGTAACCCGGGACAGGCCTATGGCTACACCTTC,CASSNPGQAYGYTF,TRBJ1-2,NA,TRBD1,TRBV5-1
TGCGCCAGCAGACCAGGCGGGACACGCTCCTACAATGAGCAGTTCTTC,CASRPGGTRSYNEQFF,TRBJ2-1,NA,NA,TRBV5-1
TGTGCCAGCAGCGACGGAGGGAGGGCGGGCAGCGAGCAGTACTTC,CASSDGGRAGSEQYF,TRBJ2-7,NA,TRBD2,TRBV11-3
TGTGCCAGCAGTTACCCCCAGGGAAGAGTAAATTTAAAAAACATTCAGTACTTC,CASSYPQGRVNLKNIQYF,TRBJ2-4,NA,NA,TRBV6-2/TRBV6-3
TGTGCCAGCAGTGACGCCGGGTCAAATCAGCCCCAGCATTTT,CASSDAGSNQPQHF,TRBJ1-5,NA,NA,TRBV25-1
TGCGCCAGCAGCCAAGATCGGTCTAGAACCGGGGAGCTGTTTTTT,CASSQDRSRTGELFF,TRBJ2-2,NA,NA,TRBV4-3
TGTGCCAGTAGTATCCCAAGGACAAGCCTAAATCAGCCCCAGCATTTT,CASSIPRTSLNQPQHF,TRBJ1-5,NA,NA,TRBV19
TGTGCCAGCAGTTTGGGGACAGGGAACAATGAAAAACTGTTTTTT,CASSLGTGNNEKLFF,TRBJ1-4,NA,TRBD1,TRBV27
TGTGCCAGCAGTGGGGGGACTAGCGGGAGTGCGTCCTACGAGCAGTACTTC,CASSGGTSGSASYEQYF,TRBJ2-7,NA,TRBD2,TRBV25-1
TGTGCCAGCAGCGGTCAGGTCTCCTACAATGAGCAGTTCTTC,CASSGQVSYNEQFF,TRBJ2-1,NA,NA,TRBV9
TGTGCCAGCAGACGACAGGGCACAGATACGCAGTATTTT,CASRRQGTDTQYF,TRBJ2-3,NA,NA,TRBV27
TGCGCCAGCAGCCAGAGTACTAGGGACAATGAGCAGTTCTTC,CASSQSTRDNEQFF,TRBJ2-1,NA,NA,TRBV4-1
TGTGCCAGCAGCGCGAGACAGGGTTTTAACTATGGCTACACCTTC,CASSARQGFNYGYTF,TRBJ1-2,NA,TRBD1,TRBV7-6
TGTGCCAGCCGTAAATGGGGGGACTACGAGCAGTACTTC,CASRKWGDYEQYF,TRBJ2-7,NA,NA,TRBV5-5
TGTGCCAGCAGACGCGGACTAGCGGATTACAATGAGCAGTTCTTC,CASRRGLADYNEQFF,TRBJ2-1,NA,TRBD2,TRBV6-5
TGTGCCAGCAGTTATTCCCCTAAGCGGGAGGCAATGACAGATACGCAGTATTTT,CASSYSPKREAMTDTQYF,TRBJ2-3,NA,TRBD2,TRBV6-2/TRBV6-3